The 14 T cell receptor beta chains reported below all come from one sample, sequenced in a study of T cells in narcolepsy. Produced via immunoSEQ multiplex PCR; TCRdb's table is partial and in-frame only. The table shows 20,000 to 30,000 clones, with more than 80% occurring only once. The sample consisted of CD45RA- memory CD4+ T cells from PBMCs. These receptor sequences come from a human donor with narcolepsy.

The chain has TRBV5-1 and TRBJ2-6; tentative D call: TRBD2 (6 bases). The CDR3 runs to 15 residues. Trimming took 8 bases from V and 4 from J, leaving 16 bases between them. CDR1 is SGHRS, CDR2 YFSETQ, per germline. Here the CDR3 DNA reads TGCGCCAGTGAGGCCGGGGGAACGGGGGCCAACGTCCTGACTTTC. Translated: CASEAGGTGANVLTF.

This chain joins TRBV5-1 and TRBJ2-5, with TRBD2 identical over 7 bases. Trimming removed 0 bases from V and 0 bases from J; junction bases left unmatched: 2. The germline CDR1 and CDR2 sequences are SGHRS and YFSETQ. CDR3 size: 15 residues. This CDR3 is CASSLGGTNQETQYF. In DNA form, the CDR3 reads TGCGCCAGCAGCTTGGGAGGGACTAACCAAGAGACCCAGTACTTC.

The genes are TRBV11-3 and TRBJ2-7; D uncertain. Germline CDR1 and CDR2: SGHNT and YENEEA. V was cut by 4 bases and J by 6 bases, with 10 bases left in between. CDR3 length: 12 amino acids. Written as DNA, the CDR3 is TGTGCCAGCAGCTCCATTGCCAGCGAGCAGTACTTC. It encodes CASSSIASEQYF.

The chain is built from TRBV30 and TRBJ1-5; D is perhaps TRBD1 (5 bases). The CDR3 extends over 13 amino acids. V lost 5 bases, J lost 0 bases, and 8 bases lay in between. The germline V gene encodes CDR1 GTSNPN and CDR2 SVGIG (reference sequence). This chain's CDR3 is CAWGHYSNQPQHF. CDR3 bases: TGTGCCTGGGGACATTATAGCAATCAGCCCCAGCATTTT. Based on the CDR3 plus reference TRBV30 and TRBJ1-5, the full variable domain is SQTIHQWPATLVQPVGSPLSLECTVEGTSNPNLYWYRQAAGRGLQLLFYSVGIGQISSEVPQNLSASRPQDRQFILSSKKLLLSDSGFYLCAWGHYSNQPQHFGDGTRLSIL.

The CDR3 nucleotides are TGTGCCAGCAGTTGGCCGGGCAGGGCCGAGCAGTACTTC. It specifies CASSWPGRAEQYF. The chain carries TRBV28 and TRBJ2-7; tentatively, D is TRBD1 (5 bases). The CDR3 runs to 13 residues. CDR1 is MDHEN, CDR2 SYDVKM, per germline. V lost 4 bases and J lost 6, with 13 bases in between.

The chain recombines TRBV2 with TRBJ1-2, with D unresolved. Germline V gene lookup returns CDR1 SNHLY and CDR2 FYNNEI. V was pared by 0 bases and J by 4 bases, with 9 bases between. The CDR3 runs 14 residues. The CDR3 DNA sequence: TGTGCCAGCAGTGAAGCGCTTCGGGGCTATGGCTACACCTTC. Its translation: CASSEALRGYGYTF.

The CDR3, as DNA: TGCGCCAGCAGCTTGGCAGGATCCGAGCAGTACTTC. Its protein is CASSLAGSEQYF. The genes are TRBV5-1 and TRBJ2-7; D gene uncertain. The germline gives CDR1 SGHRS, CDR2 YFSETQ. With 0 bases removed from V and 6 bases from J, the gap between germline ends came to 7 bases. The CDR3 runs 12 residues.

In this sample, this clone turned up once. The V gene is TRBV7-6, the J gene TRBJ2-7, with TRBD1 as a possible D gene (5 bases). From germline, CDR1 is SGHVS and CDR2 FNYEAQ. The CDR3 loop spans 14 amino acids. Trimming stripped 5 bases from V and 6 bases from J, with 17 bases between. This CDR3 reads CASSLGQDFAEQYF. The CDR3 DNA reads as TGTGCCAGCAGCCTCGGACAAGATTTCGCCGAGCAGTACTTC.

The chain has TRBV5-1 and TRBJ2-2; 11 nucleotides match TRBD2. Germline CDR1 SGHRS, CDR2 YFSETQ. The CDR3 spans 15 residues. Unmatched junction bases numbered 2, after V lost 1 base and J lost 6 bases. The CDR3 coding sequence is TGCGCCAGCAGCTTGCGTAGCGGGAGGGCCGGGGAGCTGTTTTTT. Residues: CASSLRSGRAGELFF.

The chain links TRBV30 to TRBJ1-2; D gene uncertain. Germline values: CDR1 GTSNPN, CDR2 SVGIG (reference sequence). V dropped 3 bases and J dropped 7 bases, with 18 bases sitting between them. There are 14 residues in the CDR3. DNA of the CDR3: TGTGCCTGGAGCCCTAGAGGGTTTTCCGGTGGCTACACCTTC. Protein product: CAWSPRGFSGGYTF. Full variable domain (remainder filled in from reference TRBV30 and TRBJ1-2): SQTIHQWPATLVQPVGSPLSLECTVEGTSNPNLYWYRQAAGRGLQLLFYSVGIGQISSEVPQNLSASRPQDRQFILSSKKLLLSDSGFYLCAWSPRGFSGGYTFGSGTRLTVV.

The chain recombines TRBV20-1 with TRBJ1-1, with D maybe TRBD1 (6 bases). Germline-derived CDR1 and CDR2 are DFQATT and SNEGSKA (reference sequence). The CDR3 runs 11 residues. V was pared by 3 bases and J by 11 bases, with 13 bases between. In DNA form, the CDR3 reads TGCAGTGCTAGCCGGGGGGGCACCGCTTTCTTT. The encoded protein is CSASRGGTAFF.

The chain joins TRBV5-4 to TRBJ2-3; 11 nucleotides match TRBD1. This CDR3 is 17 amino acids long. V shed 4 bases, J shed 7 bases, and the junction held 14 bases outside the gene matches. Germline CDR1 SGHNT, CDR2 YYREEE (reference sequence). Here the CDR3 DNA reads TGTGCCAGCAGCCCCGGGACAGGGGGTCCCTCAGTGTATACGCAGTATTTT. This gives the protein CASSPGTGGPSVYTQYF.

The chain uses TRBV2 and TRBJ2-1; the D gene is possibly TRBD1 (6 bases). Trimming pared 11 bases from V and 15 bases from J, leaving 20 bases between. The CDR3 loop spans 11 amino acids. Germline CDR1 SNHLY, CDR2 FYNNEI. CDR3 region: CAGTSEGVAFF. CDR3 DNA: TGTGCCGGAACAAGCGAGGGGGTCGCGTTCTTC.

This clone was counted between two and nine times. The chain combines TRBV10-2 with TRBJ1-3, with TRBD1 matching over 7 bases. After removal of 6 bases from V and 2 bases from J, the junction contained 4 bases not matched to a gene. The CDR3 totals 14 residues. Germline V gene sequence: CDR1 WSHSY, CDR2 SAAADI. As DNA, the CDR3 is TGCGCCAGCAGCGCAGGGGGACCTGGAAACACCATATATTTT. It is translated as CASSAGGPGNTIYF.